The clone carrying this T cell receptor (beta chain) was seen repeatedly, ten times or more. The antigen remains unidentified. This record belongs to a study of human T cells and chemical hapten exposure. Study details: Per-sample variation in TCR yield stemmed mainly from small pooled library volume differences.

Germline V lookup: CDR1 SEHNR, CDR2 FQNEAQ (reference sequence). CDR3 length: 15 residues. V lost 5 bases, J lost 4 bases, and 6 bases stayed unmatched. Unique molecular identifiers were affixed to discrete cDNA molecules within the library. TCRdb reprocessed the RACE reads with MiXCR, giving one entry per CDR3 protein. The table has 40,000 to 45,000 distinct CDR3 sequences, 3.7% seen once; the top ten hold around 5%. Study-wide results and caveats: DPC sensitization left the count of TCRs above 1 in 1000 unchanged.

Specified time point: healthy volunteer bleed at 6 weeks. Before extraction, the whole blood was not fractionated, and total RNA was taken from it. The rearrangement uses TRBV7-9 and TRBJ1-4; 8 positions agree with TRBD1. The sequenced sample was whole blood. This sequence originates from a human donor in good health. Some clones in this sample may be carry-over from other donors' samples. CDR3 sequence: CASSPGQGYNEKLFF. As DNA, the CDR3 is TGTGCCAGCAGCCCCGGACAGGGTTATAATGAAAAACTGTTTTTT.